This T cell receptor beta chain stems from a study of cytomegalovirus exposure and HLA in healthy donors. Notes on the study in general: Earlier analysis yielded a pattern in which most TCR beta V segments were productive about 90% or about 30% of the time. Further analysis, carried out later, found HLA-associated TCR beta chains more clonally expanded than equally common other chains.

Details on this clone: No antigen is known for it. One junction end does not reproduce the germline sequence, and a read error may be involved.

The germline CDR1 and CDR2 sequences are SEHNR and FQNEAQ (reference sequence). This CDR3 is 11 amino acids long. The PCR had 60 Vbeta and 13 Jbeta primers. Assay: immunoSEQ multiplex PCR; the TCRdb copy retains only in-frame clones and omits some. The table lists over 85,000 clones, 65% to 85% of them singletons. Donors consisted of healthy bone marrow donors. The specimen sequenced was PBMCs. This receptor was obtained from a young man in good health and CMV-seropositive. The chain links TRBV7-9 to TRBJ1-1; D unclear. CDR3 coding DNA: TGTTCCAGCAGCCAGGTCCCTGAAGCTTTCTTT. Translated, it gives CSSSQVPEAFF. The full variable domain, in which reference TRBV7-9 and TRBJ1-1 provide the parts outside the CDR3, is DTGVSQNPRHKITKRGQNVTFRCDPISEHNRLYWYRQTLGQGPEFLTYFQNEAQLEKSRLLSDRFSAERPKGSFSTLEIQRTEQGDSAMYLCSSSQVPEAFFGQGTRLTVV.